This T cell receptor beta chain was identified during a study of Ad26.COV2.S vaccination and SARS-CoV-2 variants (TCRdb year 2021). For the study in its entirety: Donors in the vaccine arm were drawn from COV1001, a multicentre, randomized, double-blind, placebo-controlled phase I-IIa trial testing Ad26.COV2.S in healthy adults. Dosing of Ad26.COV2.S was intramuscular, at either 5x10^10 or 1x10^11 viral particles, delivered as one shot or as two shots spaced 56 days apart. Sequencing of the TCRbeta repertoire served to evaluate the specificity and breadth of SARS-CoV-2-reactive T cell receptors following Ad26.COV2.S vaccination. The TCR-sequenced set comprised approximately 32 samples: some 20 Ad26.COV2.S vaccine recipients, 5 placebo recipients and 8 SARS-CoV-2 convalescent individuals. Participants in the trial were split at random into five groups of five each, receiving low-dose or high-dose Ad26.COV2.S once or twice, or else placebo on both occasions. Investigators did not know the trial group allocation while performing experiments and assessing outcomes.

Beyond this particular receptor, the publication reports: It was noted by the authors that total T cell responses may have been underestimated by the TCR breadth and depth analyses. Comparing responses between vaccine doses or regimens was not something the study was powered to do. After vaccination, spike-specific CD8+ and CD4+ T cell responses were reported to show substantial breadth. Higher spike-specific TCR breadth was observed in Ad26.COV2.S recipients than in placebo recipients (P = 0.0014). Non-spike TCR breadth was comparable between vaccine and placebo recipients, consistent with the vaccine containing only spike.

The immunoSEQ Assay was used to sequence TCRbeta CDR3 regions. After extraction, genomic DNA underwent amplification by bias-controlled multiplex PCR, followed by high-throughput sequencing. From the authors' description of their analysis: To quantify the absolute abundance of each unique TCRbeta CDR3 region, sequences were collapsed and filtered. T cell fraction was estimated by normalizing TCRbeta template counts to usable DNA, which was measured by amplifying reference genes present in all nucleated cells. Repertoire TCRs were annotated as SARS-CoV-2-specific by exact matching of V gene, CDR3 amino acid sequence and J gene to a known reactive TCR set. The reference SARS-CoV-2 TCR set was derived from MIRA and filtered for enrichment in COVID-19-positive ImmuneCODE repertoires, a step that removed public or cross-reactive TCRs. Using the MIRA antigens, annotated TCRs were further analysed by specific ORF or by position within an ORF. Depth was the summed frequency of annotated unique rearrangements, while breadth was defined as annotated unique rearrangements over total unique productive rearrangements. Two-sided Wilcoxon rank-sum tests were used to compare TCR breadth between groups. TCRdb retrieved this table from immuneACCESS and kept in-frame rearrangements only. Not all clones are present; in checked studies, unresolved V genes account for under half, and no reason is known for the remainder. For V, J and clone size, that table is used; D and trimming come from the DNA. Recorded for this sample are 350,000 to 500,000 clones; 90% of them occurred a single time. The ten biggest clones cover approximately 4.3% of the sample.

This specimen's treatment or condition label, per the study, means: roughly 20 received Ad26.COV2.S at low or high dose, single or two shots; about five received placebo; per-sample allocation not given. For vaccine and placebo recipients, repertoires were sequenced using samples collected on day 63 after the first injection. In Cohort 1b, 25 or so adults aged 18-55 years were enrolled at a single site in Boston, USA, between 29 July and 7 August 2020. Ad26.COV2.S was a replication-incompetent adenovirus type 26 vector that expressed a prefusion-stabilized SARS-CoV-2 spike protein derived from the original Wuhan strain. From the cysteine through the phenylalanine, the CDR3 covers 18 amino acids. Here the CDR3 DNA is all that survives: 54 bases in frame from base 1. Regarding this clone: Its cognate antigen has yet to be identified. No much larger clonotype is one base removed from it; base qualities were not supplied.

The starting material was peripheral blood, obtained in a trial of Ad26.COV2.S vaccine versus placebo. This chain is built from TRBV21-1 and TRBJ2-7. TRBV21-1 is an annotated pseudogene. This receptor was identified in a person between 18 and 65 years old who received the Ad26.COV2.S COVID-19 vaccine or a placebo. The CDR3 region reads CASPLLAPPNTWTYEQYF. The nucleotide sequence is TGTGCCAGCCCCCTTTTGGCCCCTCCCAATACCTGGACCTACGAGCAGTACTTC.